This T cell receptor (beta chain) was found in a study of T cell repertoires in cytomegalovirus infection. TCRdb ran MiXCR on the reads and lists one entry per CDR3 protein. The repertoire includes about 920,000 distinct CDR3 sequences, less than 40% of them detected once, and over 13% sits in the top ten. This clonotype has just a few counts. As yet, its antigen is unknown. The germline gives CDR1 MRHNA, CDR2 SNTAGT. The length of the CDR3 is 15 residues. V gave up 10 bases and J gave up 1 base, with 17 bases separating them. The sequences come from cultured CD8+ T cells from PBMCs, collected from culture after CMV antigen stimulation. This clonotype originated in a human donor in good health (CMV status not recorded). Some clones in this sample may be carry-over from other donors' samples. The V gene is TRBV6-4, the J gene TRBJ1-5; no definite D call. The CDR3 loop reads CATGPRHRSNQPQHF. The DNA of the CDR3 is TGTGCCACCGGACCTCGTCACCGGAGCAATCAGCCCCAGCATTTT.